The 19 T cell receptor beta chains given below trace back to one sample, sequenced in a study of T cells in Graves' hyperthyroidism and ophthalmopathy (dated by TCRdb to between 2018 and 2021). Preparation of the library involved multiplex PCR. The data were produced on an Illumina HiSeq 2000. The TCR beta CDR3 regions were amplified from RNA transcripts. A first-round RT-PCR of the TCR CDR3 used the HTBI primer set with the Qiagen OneStep RT-PCR kit. TCRdb trimmed public reads at Q25 via fastp, called clones via MiXCR and kept in-frame beta chains. One record per CDR3 amino acid sequence lists the most common genes and DNA. For this sample the table gives more than 300,000 distinct CDR3 sequences, of which around 20% were detected only once. Of the sample, around two fifths falls within the top ten clones. The sample comprised blood. The receptors here all came from a man between 18 and 29 years old with Graves' ophthalmopathy.

V usage is TRBV6-1 and J usage is TRBJ1-4; TRBD1 is a possible D gene (5 bases). V was cut by 2 bases and J by 10 bases, with 14 bases left in between. This CDR3 region has 14 residues. Germline V CDR1 and CDR2: MNHNS, SASEGT. The CDR3: CASSESGWVGKLFF. Written as DNA, the CDR3 is TGTGCCAGCAGTGAATCAGGGTGGGTAGGAAAACTGTTTTTT.

In this sample, this clonotype turned up many times. The chain is built from TRBV2 and TRBJ2-1; D ambiguous. The V and J ends lost 7 bases and 1 base respectively, with 11 bases between them. CDR1 is SNHLY, CDR2 FYNNEI, per germline. There are 14 residues in the CDR3. The CDR3 region has the DNA TGTGCCAGCAATCTGGAAGGGTCCTACAATGAGCAGTTCTTC. It translates to CASNLEGSYNEQFF. The variable domain in full, completed from reference TRBV2 and TRBJ2-1, reads EPEVTQTPSHQVTQMGQEVILRCVPISNHLYFYWYRQILGQKVEFLVSFYNNEISEKSEIFDDQFSVERPDGSNFTLKIRSTKLEDSAMYFCASNLEGSYNEQFFGPGTRLTVL.

This sequence joins TRBV20-1 and TRBJ2-7; 9 nucleotides agree with TRBD1. The J segment lost 1 base and the V segment lost 6 bases, leaving 10 bases of the junction unmatched. The germline V gene has CDR1 DFQATT and CDR2 SNEGSKA (reference sequence). The CDR3 consists of 15 residues. CDR3 region: CSAAITGTGSYEQYF. The DNA of the CDR3 is TGCAGTGCAGCAATAACCGGGACAGGGTCCTACGAGCAGTACTTC.

The chain couples TRBV3-1 to TRBJ2-7; 14 nucleotides align to TRBD2. CDR3 length equals 15 residues. V was clipped by 4 bases and J by 6 bases; unmatched bases: 5. Germline-derived CDR1 and CDR2 are LGHDT and YNNKEL (reference sequence). The CDR3 here is CASSPSTSGGVEQYF. The CDR3 coding sequence is TGTGCCAGCAGCCCCTCGACTAGCGGGGGGGTCGAGCAGTACTTC.

The V gene is TRBV11-2, the J gene TRBJ1-1; a possible D gene is TRBD1 (5 bases). CDR1 and CDR2 (germline): SGHAT, FQNNGV. CDR3 length equals 15 residues. The V gene lost 3 bases and the J gene lost 1 base, with 12 bases spanning the gap. As DNA, the CDR3 is TGTGCCAGCAGCTTGTATGGGGCCCAGAACACTGAAGCTTTCTTT. Its protein product is CASSLYGAQNTEAFF.

The table lists this clonotype with many counts. CDR3 coding DNA: TGCAGTGCTAGGTGGACGGATAGCAATCAGCCCCAGCATTTT. This codes for CSARWTDSNQPQHF. This chain connects TRBV20-1 to TRBJ1-5; D ambiguous. With 3 bases removed from V and 0 bases from J, the gap between germline ends came to 9 bases. This CDR3 contains 14 residues. Germline V gives CDR1 DFQATT, CDR2 SNEGSKA (reference sequence).

This clonotype was detected many times. The chain uses TRBV7-3 and TRBJ2-1; 8 nucleotides match TRBD1. Per the germline V gene, CDR1 is SGHTA and CDR2 is FQGTGA. Trimming removed 4 bases from V and 2 bases from J; junction bases left unmatched: 7. The CDR3 has 16 residues. The CDR3 sequence: CASSSTGAGPYNEQFF. The CDR3 nucleotides read TGTGCCAGCAGCTCGACAGGGGCGGGCCCCTACAATGAGCAGTTCTTC.

The rearrangement joins TRBV10-3 to TRBJ1-6; TRBD1 matches 9 bases. After removal of 6 bases from V and 10 bases from J, the junction contained 7 bases not matched to a gene. The CDR3 extends over 14 amino acids. In germline, CDR1 is ENHRY, CDR2 SYGVKD. The CDR3 here is CAIRMGQGGSPLHF. CDR3 coding DNA: TGTGCCATCAGGATGGGACAGGGAGGGTCACCCCTCCACTTT.

This clonotype has more than one count but fewer than ten. The gene calls are TRBV10-3 and TRBJ2-7; no definite D call. The CDR3 runs 14 residues. CDR1 and CDR2 from the germline V gene are ENHRY and SYGVKD. V was clipped by 2 bases and J by 2 bases, with 10 bases between them. The DNA for the CDR3 is TGTGCCATCAGTGAGGCCCCCTCGGCCTACGAGCAGTACTTC. This gives the protein CAISEAPSAYEQYF.

This clonotype was counted many times. The chain links TRBV28 to TRBJ1-2; 10 bases fit TRBD1. Germline V lookup: CDR1 MDHEN, CDR2 SYDVKM. The CDR3 runs 15 residues. The V gene end was trimmed by 5 bases and the J gene end by 6 bases; junction bases not matched to a gene: 9. The CDR3 here is CASSGGGQGPDGYTF. The CDR3 DNA reads as TGTGCCAGCAGTGGGGGGGGACAGGGGCCGGATGGCTACACCTTC.

This clonotype occurred many times. The genes are TRBV2 and TRBJ1-1; no definite D call. Per germline, CDR1 SNHLY and CDR2 FYNNEI. The CDR3 extends over 11 amino acids. Trimming shortened V by 2 bases and J by 8 bases, and 6 bases separated the two germline ends. The CDR3 coding sequence is TGTGCCAGCAGTGAACGGCCGGAAGCTTTCTTT. It is translated as CASSERPEAFF.

This clonotype showed up just a few times. The chain has TRBV5-1 and TRBJ2-5; 10 nucleotides match TRBD1. The CDR3 is made up of 15 amino acids. CDR1 is SGHRS and CDR2 is YFSETQ in the germline V gene. The trim removed 2 bases at V and 5 bases at J, leaving 6 bases unmatched. The CDR3 nucleotides read TGCGCCAGCAGCTTTTCGACAGGGGGCTTTGAGACCCAGTACTTC. This codes for CASSFSTGGFETQYF.

The rearrangement joins TRBV5-4 to TRBJ1-1; TRBD1 might be the D (6 bases). Trimming took 7 bases from V and 0 from J, leaving 16 bases between them. This CDR3 comprises 15 residues. From germline, CDR1 is SGHNT and CDR2 YYREEE (reference sequence). Written as DNA, the CDR3 is TGTGCCAGCCGATCCGGGACACCCATGAACACTGAAGCTTTCTTT. It is translated as CASRSGTPMNTEAFF.

This chain links TRBV7-6 with TRBJ2-5; a weak D match, TRBD1 (5 bases). The V end was cut by 6 bases, the J end by 1 base, with 21 bases between. The CDR3 length is 17 residues. CDR1 is SGHVS, CDR2 FNYEAQ, per germline. The CDR3: CASRGQPAEYLQETQYF. As DNA, the CDR3 is TGTGCCAGCAGAGGACAACCCGCAGAGTACCTCCAAGAGACCCAGTACTTC.

This clonotype was seen a few times. This chain joins TRBV3-1 and TRBJ2-5; 11 bases fit TRBD1. This CDR3 spans 17 amino acids. Germline trimming cut 6 bases from V and 5 bases from J; bases unmatched to any gene: 14. Germline CDR1 reads LGHDT; CDR2 reads YNNKEL (reference sequence). CDR3 residues: CASSRTGGSVGGETQYF. In DNA form, the CDR3 reads TGTGCCAGCAGTCGGACAGGGGGCTCGGTTGGCGGTGAGACCCAGTACTTC.

This clonotype was seen many times. The chain has TRBV7-2 and TRBJ1-5; 7 nucleotides match TRBD1. This CDR3 region has 16 residues. V lost 4 bases and J lost 11; bases outside the gene matches: 17. Germline V lookup: CDR1 SGHTA, CDR2 FQGNSA. The CDR3 nucleotides are TGTGCCAGCAGCTGCCGCAGGGGGAGGGGGCAGAGAGCCCAGCATTTT. It specifies CASSCRRGRGQRAQHF.

This clonotype was picked up many times. V is TRBV12-3 or TRBV12-4 and J is TRBJ2-5, with TRBD1 matching 9 bases. CDR3 size: 14 residues. V lost 6 bases to trimming and J lost 4 bases; unmatched junction nucleotides: 6. CDR3 nucleotide sequence: TGTGCCAGCAGCCTACAGGGGGCACGAGAGACCCAGTACTTC. Translated: CASSLQGARETQYF.

This chain uses TRBV6-1 with TRBJ1-2, with D hard to call. Per the germline V gene, CDR1 is MNHNS and CDR2 is SASEGT. The CDR3 is made up of 12 amino acids. Deletions cut 5 bases from V and 6 bases from J, with 10 bases between. Here the CDR3 reads CASSYMGDGYTF. The CDR3 DNA follows: TGTGCCAGCAGTTATATGGGTGATGGCTACACCTTC.

CDR3 residues: CASAGTGDEKLFF. CDR3 DNA sequence: TGTGCCAGCGCCGGGACAGGGGATGAAAAACTGTTTTTT. The rearrangement links TRBV6-1 to TRBJ1-4; 10 nucleotides agree with TRBD1. V was clipped by 8 bases and J by 6 bases; unmatched bases: 3. The CDR3 is made up of 13 amino acids. Germline CDR1 and CDR2: MNHNS and SASEGT.